These 31 T cell receptor beta chains were sequenced from one sample in a study of CD8+ T cells in alopecia areata. Indicated treatment: oral pan-JAK inhibitor, 5-10 mg twice daily. RNA was isolated and reverse transcribed to cDNA, the sequencing template. The data were produced by immunoSEQ multiplex PCR, yet TCRdb's version contains in-frame clones alone and is incomplete. The sample lists 150,000 to 200,000 clones, 58% seen once, with roughly 12% in the top ten. The input for sequencing was CD8+ T cells sorted from blood, taken at week 24, from a patient treated with tofacitinib. All receptors derive from a human donor with alopecia areata.

V gene TRBV4-2 combines with J gene TRBJ2-5; D gene ambiguous. This CDR3 contains 15 residues. Germline V gives CDR1 LGHNA, CDR2 YNFKEQ. V was shortened by 3 bases and J by 2 bases, with 13 bases between the two germline ends. The CDR3 here is CASSQGLGTQETQYF. CDR3 DNA: TGTGCCAGCAGCCAGGGCCTGGGTACACAAGAGACCCAGTACTTC.

This chain links TRBV30 with TRBJ2-3; possibly TRBD1 for D (6 bases). With 3 bases removed from V and 4 bases from J, the gap between germline ends came to 8 bases. The CDR3 totals 12 residues. Per germline, CDR1 GTSNPN and CDR2 SVGIG (reference sequence). This chain's CDR3 is CAWSEGADTQYF. The DNA for the CDR3 is TGTGCCTGGAGCGAGGGGGCAGATACGCAGTATTTT.

This chain links TRBV30 with TRBJ1-1; D call uncertain. This CDR3 has 11 amino acids. V gave up 4 bases and J gave up 3 bases, with 6 bases separating them. The germline gives CDR1 GTSNPN, CDR2 SVGIG (reference sequence). CDR3 sequence reads: CAWNQDTEAFF. The CDR3 DNA follows: TGTGCCTGGAATCAGGACACTGAAGCTTTCTTT.

The V and J genes are TRBV27 and TRBJ2-1; D unresolved. The V end was cut by 5 bases, the J end by 9 bases, with 11 bases between. There are 12 residues in the CDR3. Germline values: CDR1 MNHEY, CDR2 SMNVEV (reference sequence). CDR3 in DNA: TGTGCCAGCAGTCGGGCTGGCGGTGAGCAGTTCTTC. Translated: CASSRAGGEQFF.

This clone was seen a single time. The chain links TRBV13 to TRBJ1-1, with D tentatively TRBD1 (6 bases). The V end lost 4 bases, the J end lost 8 bases, and 11 bases lay between the germline ends. Germline V gene lookup returns CDR1 PRHDT and CDR2 FYEKMQ (reference sequence). The CDR3 has 12 residues. In DNA form, the CDR3 reads TGTGCCAGCAGCTCAGGGGACGGCGAAGCTTTCTTT. Encoded protein: CASSSGDGEAFF.

The chain has TRBV13 and TRBJ2-2, with 7 bases that match TRBD1. Germline-derived CDR1 and CDR2 are PRHDT and FYEKMQ (reference sequence). Germline trimming cut 0 bases from V and 5 bases from J; bases unmatched to any gene: 9. This CDR3 has 17 residues. In DNA form, the CDR3 reads TGTGCCAGCAGCTTAGGCCTTGAACAGGGGATTACCGGGGAGCTGTTTTTT. It codes for CASSLGLEQGITGELFF.

The genes are TRBV4-1 and TRBJ1-1; perhaps TRBD1 as D (6 bases). Trimming left V 7 bases short and J 1 base short, with 22 bases between. The CDR3 contains 17 residues. Germline V gene lookup returns CDR1 MGHRA and CDR2 YSYEKL. The chain's CDR3 is CASKKVFGGRGNTEAFF. The CDR3 DNA is TGCGCCAGCAAAAAAGTTTTCGGTGGCAGGGGGAACACTGAAGCTTTCTTT.

Only a few counts were recorded for this clone. The chain joins TRBV7-9 to TRBJ1-2, with TRBD1 matching over 8 bases. This CDR3 contains 15 residues. Germline V gene data show CDR1 as SEHNR and CDR2 as FQNEAQ (reference sequence). J was trimmed by 6 bases and V by 5 bases; bases with no gene match: 11. Written as DNA, the CDR3 is TGTGCCAGCAGCCCAGAGTACGACAGGGGCCATGGCTACACCTTC. It is translated as CASSPEYDRGHGYTF.

The CDR3 is CASREPQKLVGYEQYF. The CDR3 DNA reads TGTGCCAGCAGAGAACCACAAAAACTGGTCGGCTACGAGCAGTACTTC. The gene calls are TRBV2 and TRBJ2-7; D is ambiguous. This CDR3 has 16 amino acids. V was cut by 6 bases and J by 3 bases, with 21 bases left in between. Germline values: CDR1 SNHLY, CDR2 FYNNEI.

This clone has just one count. The DNA of the CDR3 is TGCGCCAGCAGCCAAGAAGATCGCGTTGGCTACACCTTC. Its protein is CASSQEDRVGYTF. V and J are TRBV4-1 and TRBJ1-2; D remains unclear. The germline V gene has CDR1 MGHRA and CDR2 YSYEKL. V lost 0 bases and J 7 bases, leaving 9 bases between the germline ends. This CDR3 is built from 13 residues.

This chain joins TRBV4-2 and TRBJ2-7; 10 nucleotides align to TRBD2. Trimming removed 3 bases from V and 2 bases from J; junction bases left unmatched: 13. The germline V gene has CDR1 LGHNA and CDR2 YNFKEQ. The CDR3 totals 18 residues. The CDR3 reads CASSQTRTRLAGAYEQYF. CDR3 in DNA: TGTGCCAGCAGCCAGACCCGTACGCGTCTAGCGGGGGCCTACGAGCAGTACTTC.

The V gene is TRBV7-6, the J gene TRBJ1-6; TRBD1 matches 7 bases. With V trimmed by 5 bases and J by 10 bases, 2 bases remained unmatched. Germline V gene lookup returns CDR1 SGHVS and CDR2 FNYEAQ. This CDR3 has 12 residues. CDR3 protein: CASSPGGSPLHF. The CDR3 DNA reads TGTGCCAGCAGCCCAGGGGGATCACCCCTCCACTTT.

The chain combines TRBV4-1 with TRBJ1-5; 11 bases agree with TRBD1. Losses at the gene ends were 4 bases for V and 4 bases for J; bases not matched to a gene: 3. CDR1 and CDR2 from the germline V gene are MGHRA and YSYEKL. The CDR3 has 15 amino acids. The CDR3, as DNA: TGCGCCAGCAGCCCGGGACAGGGGGGAAATCAGCCCCAGCATTTT. It yields the protein CASSPGQGGNQPQHF.

CDR3 amino acids: CASGRRGTSGLEGTDTQYF. The CDR3 DNA follows: TGTGCTAGCGGCCGCCGAGGCACTAGCGGGCTTGAGGGAACTGATACGCAGTATTTT. The chain has TRBV7-7 and TRBJ2-3; 9 bases match TRBD2. The germline V gene encodes CDR1 SSHAT and CDR2 FNYEAQ (reference sequence). This CDR3 is 19 amino acids long.

This clone was seen a few times. The chain joins TRBV29-1 to TRBJ1-1; 12 bases line up with TRBD1. From germline, CDR1 is SQVTM and CDR2 ANQGSEA. V was clipped by 6 bases and J by 1 base; unmatched bases: 12. The CDR3 covers 17 residues. The CDR3 spells CSVETRDRGLKNTEAFF. The CDR3 DNA reads as TGCAGCGTGGAGACCCGGGACAGGGGGCTAAAGAACACTGAAGCTTTCTTT.

This chain joins TRBV4-1 and TRBJ2-1; the D is unclear. This CDR3 has 16 amino acids. Trimming pared 0 bases from V and 0 bases from J, leaving 9 bases between. Germline V lookup: CDR1 MGHRA, CDR2 YSYEKL. The CDR3 loop reads CASSQDWASSYNEQFF. Written as DNA, the CDR3 is TGCGCCAGCAGCCAAGACTGGGCGAGCTCCTACAATGAGCAGTTCTTC.

The V gene is TRBV5-6, the J gene TRBJ1-5; perhaps TRBD1 as D (6 bases). V lost 4 bases to trimming and J lost 0 bases, with 14 bases between them. The CDR3 is 16 amino acids. Germline values: CDR1 SGHDT, CDR2 YYEEEE. The CDR3 loop is CASSQEGGYSNQPQHF. CDR3 DNA sequence: TGTGCCAGCAGCCAAGAAGGGGGGTATAGCAATCAGCCCCAGCATTTT. Variable domain in full (rest from reference TRBV5-6 and TRBJ1-5): DAGVTQSPTHLIKTRGQQVTLRCSPKSGHDTVSWYQQALGQGPQFIFQYYEEEERQRGNFPDRFSGHQFPNYSSELNVNALLLGDSALYLCASSQEGGYSNQPQHFGDGTRLSIL.

This clone came up once. The chain links TRBV2 to TRBJ1-2; no clear D. V dropped 3 bases and J dropped 6 bases, with 11 bases sitting between them. There are 13 residues in the CDR3. The germline V gene encodes CDR1 SNHLY and CDR2 FYNNEI. CDR3 sequence reads: CASSEVGGDGYTF. The CDR3 nucleotides read TGTGCCAGCAGTGAGGTGGGAGGAGATGGCTACACCTTC.

This chain links TRBV15 with TRBJ1-2; 7 nucleotides align to TRBD1. CDR1 and CDR2 (germline): LNHNV, YYDKDF (reference sequence). The CDR3 spans 14 residues. V was pared by 3 bases and J by 8 bases, with 9 bases of the junction left unmatched. CDR3 sequence: CATSSGDSPPGYTF. The DNA of the CDR3 is TGTGCCACCAGCAGTGGGGACAGCCCCCCGGGCTACACCTTC.

This clone was counted between two and nine times. Additional DNA sequences in this sample encode the identical CDR3. The chain couples TRBV29-1 to TRBJ2-5, with 8 bases aligning to TRBD1. Trimming removed 3 bases from V and 2 bases from J; junction bases left unmatched: 2. This CDR3 region has 13 residues. Germline V CDR1 and CDR2: SQVTM, ANQGSEA. The CDR3 region has the DNA TGCAGCGTTGAGGACAGGGCTCAAGAGACCCAGTACTTC. This translates into CSVEDRAQETQYF.

V usage is TRBV5-1 and J usage is TRBJ2-7; tentatively, D is TRBD1 (6 bases). Between the trimmed V and J ends, which lost 4 bases and 6 bases, there was a span of 14 bases. The CDR3 extends over 13 amino acids. Germline CDR1 is SGHRS and CDR2 is YFSETQ. The CDR3 region is CASSLRDNREQYF. DNA for the CDR3: TGCGCCAGCAGCCTAAGGGACAATCGCGAGCAGTACTTC.

Here the CDR3 reads CASSLEATGRMEAFF. CDR3 nucleotides: TGTGCCAGCAGCTTAGAAGCGACAGGGAGGATGGAGGCTTTCTTT. V usage is TRBV11-2 and J usage is TRBJ1-1, with 7 bases identical to TRBD1. Germline V CDR1 and CDR2: SGHAT, FQNNGV. V lost 0 bases, J lost 11 bases, and 12 bases stayed unmatched. This CDR3 comprises 15 residues.

This rearrangement joins TRBV7-9 to TRBJ2-7; a possible D gene is TRBD1 (5 bases). The CDR3 has 14 residues. Germline values: CDR1 SEHNR, CDR2 FQNEAQ (reference sequence). V was trimmed by 1 base and J by 0 bases, leaving 7 bases between them. The CDR3, as DNA: TGTGCCAGCAGCTTAGAAGGGGACTCCTACGAGCAGTACTTC. Its translation is CASSLEGDSYEQYF. The entire variable domain, with the rest obtained from reference TRBV7-9 and TRBJ2-7, is as follows: DTGVSQNPRHKITKRGQNVTFRCDPISEHNRLYWYRQTLGQGPEFLTYFQNEAQLEKSRLLSDRFSAERPKGSFSTLEIQRTEQGDSAMYLCASSLEGDSYEQYFGPGTRLTVT.

The chain uses TRBV29-1 and TRBJ2-5; tentatively, D is TRBD1 or TRBD2 (6 bases each). The CDR3 spans 14 residues. Germline CDR1 is SQVTM and CDR2 is ANQGSEA. CDR3 loop: CSVNRDTRGETQYF. Here the CDR3 DNA reads TGCAGTGTGAACCGGGACACCCGGGGGGAGACCCAGTACTTC.

The chain links TRBV30 to TRBJ2-5, with a weak D call TRBD2 (5 bases). Germline loops: CDR1 GTSNPN, CDR2 SVGIG (reference sequence). There are 16 residues in the CDR3. The ends were cut back, 0 bases at V and 2 bases at J, with 16 bases in the middle. CDR3 DNA: TGTGCCTGGAGTGTACTAGGAGACGGCCCACAAGAGACCCAGTACTTC. Its protein is CAWSVLGDGPQETQYF.

The chain has TRBV13 and TRBJ2-5, with 7 bases identical to TRBD2. Germline lookup yields CDR1 PRHDT and CDR2 FYEKMQ (reference sequence). The CDR3 has 15 residues. Trimming cost V 5 bases and J 7 bases; bases outside gene matches: 13. CDR3 nucleotide sequence: TGTGCCAGCAGCCCCACGGACGGGGGGACCGGGACCCAGTACTTC. This encodes CASSPTDGGTGTQYF.

The J gene is TRBJ2-1, the V gene TRBV7-9; possibly TRBD1 for D (6 bases). The CDR3 totals 14 residues. Trimming removed 5 bases from V and 8 bases from J, with 16 bases in between. Germline loops: CDR1 SEHNR, CDR2 FQNEAQ (reference sequence). CDR3 protein: CASSLRIQGHEQFF. CDR3 bases: TGTGCCAGCAGCCTAAGAATACAGGGCCATGAGCAGTTCTTC.

The chain is built from TRBV27 and TRBJ1-2; D gene unclear. Trimming removed 6 bases at V and 5 bases at J, with 19 bases between. Germline assignment: CDR1 MNHEY and CDR2 SMNVEV (reference sequence). CDR3 length: 15 residues. The CDR3 loop reads CASRLSRSGSYGYTF. In DNA, the CDR3 is TGTGCCAGCAGACTATCTCGGAGCGGCTCATATGGCTACACCTTC.

This chain joins TRBV5-1 and TRBJ1-3; 9 bases line up with TRBD1. The V and J ends lost 0 bases and 3 bases, in that order; junction bases with no gene match: 1. This CDR3 has 15 residues. The germline V gene has CDR1 SGHRS and CDR2 YFSETQ. The CDR3 reads CASSLDRGLGNTIYF. As DNA, the CDR3 is TGCGCCAGCAGCTTGGACAGGGGGCTTGGAAACACCATATATTTT.

The V gene is TRBV9, the J gene TRBJ2-7; 10 nucleotides agree with TRBD2. This CDR3 spans 16 amino acids. V shed 0 bases, J shed 1 base, and the junction held 4 bases outside the gene matches. Germline loops: CDR1 SGDLS, CDR2 YYNGEE. The CDR3 DNA reads TGTGCCAGCAGCGTAGCAGCTAGCGGGGGTTCCTACGAGCAGTACTTC. This encodes CASSVAASGGSYEQYF.

The V and J genes are TRBV29-1 and TRBJ2-2; D is ambiguous. The CDR3 is made up of 14 amino acids. The V gene's germline CDR1 is SQVTM and CDR2 ANQGSEA. V lost 6 bases, J lost 0 bases, and 11 bases lay in between. The CDR3, as DNA: TGCAGCGTCCATTTTCCTGCGAACACCGGGGAGCTGTTTTTT. It translates to CSVHFPANTGELFF.